This T cell receptor beta chain was profiled in a study of T-cell memory formation after mild COVID-19. This clonotype was detected ten times or more. Its antigen is not identified. The TCR alpha and TCR beta cDNA libraries, bearing sample barcodes and UMIs, were generated by 5'RACE using constant-segment primers. TCRdb used MiXCR to reprocess the 5' RACE reads, holding one entry per CDR3 protein. The repertoire includes approximately 430,000 distinct CDR3 sequences, less than 25% of them detected once, and about an eighth sits in the top ten. V dropped 4 bases and J dropped 2; count of bases not matched to a gene: 4. Germline loops: CDR1 SQVTM, CDR2 ANQGSEA. The CDR3 runs to 14 residues. Study-wide findings and caveats: Researchers could not confirm that second-wave clones peaking on day 37 targeted SARS-CoV-2. Among contracting clones, CD4+ were mainly CM/EM and CD8+ enriched in EMRA.

This TCR was sampled from an adult woman who had mild COVID-19 (a few samples of this study predate the infection). Cell type and time point are not known. What was sequenced was PBMCs or a T cell subset sorted from them (not recorded which). This chain links TRBV29-1 with TRBJ2-2; 7 bases align to TRBD1. The DNA for the CDR3 is TGCAGCGTTGTGACAGGGTTTAACACCGGGGAGCTGTTTTTT. Its protein is CSVVTGFNTGELFF.